This T cell receptor beta chain came from a study of blood T cell repertoires in COVID-19. As for the study in general: Samples taken during acute and convalescent COVID-19 were collected in the United States, Italy and Spain. In each case, the material was cDNA or gDNA derived from T cells, B-cell-depleted T cells, or PBMCs.

Per the study methods: The assay estimated nucleated cells by amplifying reference gene primers. The data were produced by immunoSEQ multiplex PCR, yet TCRdb's version contains in-frame clones alone and is incomplete. V, J and clone size are taken as reported in that table, and D and trimming were inferred from the DNA itself. Of 210,000 or so clones in the sample, about 89% are singletons; the top ten hold about 5%. Germline CDR1 and CDR2: SGHNT and YYREEE (reference sequence). After removal of 1 base from V and 2 bases from J, the junction contained 7 bases not matched to a gene. The CDR3 runs to 16 residues.

Sample: peripheral blood. This sequence joins TRBV5-4 and TRBJ2-3; the match to TRBD2 covers 7 bases. The clonotype originates from a woman in her thirties or forties with acute or convalescent COVID-19. This chain's CDR3 is CASSLLYGGFTDTQYF. Written as DNA, the CDR3 is TGTGCCAGCAGCTTGCTATACGGGGGGTTCACAGATACGCAGTATTTT.